This T cell receptor (beta chain) was documented in a study of cytomegalovirus exposure and HLA in healthy donors. Study results and limitations: Overall, roughly 160 TCR beta chains were annotated as cytomegalovirus-associated. A later analysis by the authors found several of the most significant clusters apparently linked to common viral pathogens. CMV serostatus was the sole immune exposure data available.

Of note for this clone: Its antigen is as yet unknown.

Trimming took off 6 bases at V and 6 bases at J, with 11 bases between the two ends. Germline CDR1 LNHDA, CDR2 SQIVND (reference sequence). This CDR3 spans 13 amino acids. With 60 Vbeta and 13 Jbeta primers, the PCR was carried out. Some clones are missing from TCRdb's copy, which holds only in-frame ones; the method was immunoSEQ multiplex PCR. The table lists about 130,000 clones, approximately 71% of them singletons. Sequenced input: PBMCs. The gene calls are TRBV19 and TRBJ1-4; D unclear. The TCR comes from a woman aged 45 to 65 in good health and CMV-seronegative. The CDR3 reads CASSPSRDEKLFF. Here the CDR3 DNA reads TGTGCCAGTAGCCCTTCGCGGGATGAAAAACTGTTTTTT. The complete variable domain, with remaining parts taken from reference TRBV19 and TRBJ1-4, reads DGGITQSPKYLFRKEGQNVTLSCEQNLNHDAMYWYRQDPGQGLRLIYYSQIVNDFQKGDIAEGYSVSREKKESFPLTVTSAQKNPTAFYLCASSPSRDEKLFFGSGTQLSVL.